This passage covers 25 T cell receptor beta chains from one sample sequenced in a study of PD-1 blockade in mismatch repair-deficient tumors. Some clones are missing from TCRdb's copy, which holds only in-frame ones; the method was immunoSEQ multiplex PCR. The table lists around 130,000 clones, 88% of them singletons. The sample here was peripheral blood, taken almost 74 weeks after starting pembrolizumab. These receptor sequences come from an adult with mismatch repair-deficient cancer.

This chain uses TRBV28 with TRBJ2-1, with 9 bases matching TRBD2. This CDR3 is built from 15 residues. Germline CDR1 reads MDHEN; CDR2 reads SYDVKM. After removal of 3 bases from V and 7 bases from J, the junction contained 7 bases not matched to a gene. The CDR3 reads CASSFRREGLNEQFF. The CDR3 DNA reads TGTGCCAGCAGTTTTCGGCGGGAGGGCCTGAATGAGCAGTTCTTC.

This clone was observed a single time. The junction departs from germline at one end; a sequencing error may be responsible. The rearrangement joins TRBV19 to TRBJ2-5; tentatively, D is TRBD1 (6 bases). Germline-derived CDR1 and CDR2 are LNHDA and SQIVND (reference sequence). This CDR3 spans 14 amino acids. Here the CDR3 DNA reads TGTGCCACTAGTTACAGGGTGGTCGGGGAGACCCAGTACTTC. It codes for CATSYRVVGETQYF.

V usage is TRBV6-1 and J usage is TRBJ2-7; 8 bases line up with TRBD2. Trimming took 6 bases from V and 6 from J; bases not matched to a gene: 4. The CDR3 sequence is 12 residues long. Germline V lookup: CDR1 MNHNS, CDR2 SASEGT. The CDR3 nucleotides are TGTGCCAGCAGCGGACTAGCTATCGAGCAGTACTTC. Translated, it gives CASSGLAIEQYF.

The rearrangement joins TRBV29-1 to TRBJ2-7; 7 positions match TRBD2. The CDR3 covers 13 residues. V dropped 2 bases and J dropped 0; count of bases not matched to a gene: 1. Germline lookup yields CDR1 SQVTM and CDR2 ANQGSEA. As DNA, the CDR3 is TGCAGCGTTGAATGGGGGGGCTCCTACGAGCAGTACTTC. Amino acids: CSVEWGGSYEQYF.

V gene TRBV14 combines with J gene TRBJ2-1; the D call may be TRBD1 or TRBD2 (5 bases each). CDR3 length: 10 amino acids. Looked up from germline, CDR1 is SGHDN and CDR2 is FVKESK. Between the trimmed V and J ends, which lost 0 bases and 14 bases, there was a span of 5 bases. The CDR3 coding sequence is TGTGCCAGCAGCCAAGAGGGGGAGTTCTTC. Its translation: CASSQEGEFF.

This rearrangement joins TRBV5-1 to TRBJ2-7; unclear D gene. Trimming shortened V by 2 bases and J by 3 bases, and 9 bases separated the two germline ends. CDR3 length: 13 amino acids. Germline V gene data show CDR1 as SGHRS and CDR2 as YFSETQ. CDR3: CASSLGGYYEQYF. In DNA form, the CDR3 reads TGCGCCAGCAGCTTAGGTGGGTACTACGAGCAGTACTTC.

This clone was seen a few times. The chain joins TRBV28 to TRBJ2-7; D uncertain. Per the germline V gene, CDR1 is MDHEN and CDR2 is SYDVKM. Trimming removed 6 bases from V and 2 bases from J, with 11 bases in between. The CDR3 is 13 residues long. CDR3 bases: TGTGCCAGCAGCATACAGCCTACCTACGAGCAGTACTTC. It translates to CASSIQPTYEQYF. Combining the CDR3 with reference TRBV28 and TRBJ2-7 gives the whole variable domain DVKVTQSSRYLVKRTGEKVFLECVQDMDHENMFWYRQDPGLGLRLIYFSYDVKMKEKGDIPEGYSVSREKKERFSLILESASTNQTSMYLCASSIQPTYEQYFGPGTRLTVT.

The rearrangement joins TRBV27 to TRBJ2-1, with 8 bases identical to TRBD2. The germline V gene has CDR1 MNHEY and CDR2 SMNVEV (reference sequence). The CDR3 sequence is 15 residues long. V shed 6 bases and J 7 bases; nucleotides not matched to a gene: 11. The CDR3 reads CASRFTSGARNEQFF. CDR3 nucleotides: TGTGCCAGCAGATTTACTAGCGGAGCTAGGAATGAGCAGTTCTTC.

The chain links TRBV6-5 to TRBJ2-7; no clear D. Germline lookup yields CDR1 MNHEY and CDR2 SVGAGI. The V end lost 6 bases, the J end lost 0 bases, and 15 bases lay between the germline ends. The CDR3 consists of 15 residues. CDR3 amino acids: CASRGRPSGSYEQYF. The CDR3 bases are TGTGCCAGCAGGGGAAGGCCCTCGGGCTCCTACGAGCAGTACTTC.

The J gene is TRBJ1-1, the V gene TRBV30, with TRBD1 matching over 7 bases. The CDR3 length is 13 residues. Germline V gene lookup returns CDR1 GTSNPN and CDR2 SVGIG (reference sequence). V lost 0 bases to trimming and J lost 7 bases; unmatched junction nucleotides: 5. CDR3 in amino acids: CAWSVTRGREAFF. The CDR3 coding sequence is TGTGCCTGGAGTGTCACGAGGGGGCGTGAAGCTTTCTTT.

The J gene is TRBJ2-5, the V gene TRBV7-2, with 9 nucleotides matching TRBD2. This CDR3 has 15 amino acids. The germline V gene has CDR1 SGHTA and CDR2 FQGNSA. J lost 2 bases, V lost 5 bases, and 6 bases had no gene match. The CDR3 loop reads CASSPWTSVQETQYF. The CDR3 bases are TGTGCCAGCAGCCCCTGGACTAGCGTACAAGAGACCCAGTACTTC.

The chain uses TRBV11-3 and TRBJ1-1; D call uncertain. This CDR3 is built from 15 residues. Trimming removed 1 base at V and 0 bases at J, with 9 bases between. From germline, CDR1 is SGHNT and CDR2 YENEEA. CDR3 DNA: TGTGCCAGCAGCTTAGTTTTAGGCATGAACACTGAAGCTTTCTTT. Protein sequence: CASSLVLGMNTEAFF.

CDR3 DNA sequence: TGCGCCAGCAGCCAGGCCCTTTTTGCGGGAGGGCCCTACAATGAGCAGTTCTTC. The encoded protein is CASSQALFAGGPYNEQFF. The rearrangement uses TRBV4-1 and TRBJ2-1, with TRBD2 matching 9 bases. The CDR3 totals 18 residues. The V and J ends lost 3 bases and 2 bases, in that order; junction bases with no gene match: 11. Germline assignment: CDR1 MGHRA and CDR2 YSYEKL.

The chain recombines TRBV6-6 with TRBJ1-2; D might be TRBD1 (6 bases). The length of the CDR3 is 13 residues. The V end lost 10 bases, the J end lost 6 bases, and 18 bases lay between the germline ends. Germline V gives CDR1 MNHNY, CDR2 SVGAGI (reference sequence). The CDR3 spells CATKLGGQDGYTF. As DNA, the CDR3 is TGTGCCACCAAGCTAGGGGGGCAAGATGGCTACACCTTC.

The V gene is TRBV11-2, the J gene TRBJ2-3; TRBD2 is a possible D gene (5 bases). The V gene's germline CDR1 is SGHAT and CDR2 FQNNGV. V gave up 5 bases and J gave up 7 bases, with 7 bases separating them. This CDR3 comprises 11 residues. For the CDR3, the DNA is TGTGCCAGCAGCCAGGACTATACGCAGTATTTT. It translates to CASSQDYTQYF.

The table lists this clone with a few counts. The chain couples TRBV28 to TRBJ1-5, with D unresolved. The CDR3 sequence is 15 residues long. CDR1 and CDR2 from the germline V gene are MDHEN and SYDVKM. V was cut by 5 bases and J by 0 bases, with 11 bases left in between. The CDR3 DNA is TGTGCCAGCAGTCTGGATACATTTAGCAATCAGCCCCAGCATTTT. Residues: CASSLDTFSNQPQHF. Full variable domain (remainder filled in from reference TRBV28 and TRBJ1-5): DVKVTQSSRYLVKRTGEKVFLECVQDMDHENMFWYRQDPGLGLRLIYFSYDVKMKEKGDIPEGYSVSREKKERFSLILESASTNQTSMYLCASSLDTFSNQPQHFGDGTRLSIL.

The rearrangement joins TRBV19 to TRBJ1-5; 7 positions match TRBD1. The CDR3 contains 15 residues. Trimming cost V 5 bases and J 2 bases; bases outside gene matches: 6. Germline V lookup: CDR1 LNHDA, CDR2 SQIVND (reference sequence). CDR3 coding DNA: TGTGCCAGTAGTCTTGGGGACAGCGGCAATCAGCCCCAGCATTTT. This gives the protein CASSLGDSGNQPQHF.

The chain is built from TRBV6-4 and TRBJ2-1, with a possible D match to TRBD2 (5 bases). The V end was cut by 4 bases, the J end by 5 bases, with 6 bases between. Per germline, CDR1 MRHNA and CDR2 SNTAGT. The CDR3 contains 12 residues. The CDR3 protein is CASSGGNNEQFF. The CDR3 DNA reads TGTGCCAGCAGTGGAGGGAACAATGAGCAGTTCTTC.

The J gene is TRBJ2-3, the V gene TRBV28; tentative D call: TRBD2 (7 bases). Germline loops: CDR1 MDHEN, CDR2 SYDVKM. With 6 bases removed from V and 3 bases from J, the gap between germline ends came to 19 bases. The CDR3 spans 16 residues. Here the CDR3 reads CASSPEGEGQTDTQYF. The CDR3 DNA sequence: TGTGCCAGCAGCCCCGAGGGGGAGGGCCAGACAGATACGCAGTATTTT.

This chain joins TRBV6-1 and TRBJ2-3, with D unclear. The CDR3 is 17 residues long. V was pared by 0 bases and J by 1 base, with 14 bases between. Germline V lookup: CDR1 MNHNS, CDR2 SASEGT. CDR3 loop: CASSEARSEYGTDTQYF. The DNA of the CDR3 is TGTGCCAGCAGTGAAGCGCGATCGGAGTACGGCACAGATACGCAGTATTTT.

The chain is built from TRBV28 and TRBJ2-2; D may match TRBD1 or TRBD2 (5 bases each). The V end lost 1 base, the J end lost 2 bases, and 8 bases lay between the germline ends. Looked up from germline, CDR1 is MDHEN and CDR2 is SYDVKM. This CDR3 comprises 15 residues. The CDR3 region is CASSLYRDNTGELFF. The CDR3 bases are TGTGCCAGCAGTTTATACCGGGACAACACCGGGGAGCTGTTTTTT.

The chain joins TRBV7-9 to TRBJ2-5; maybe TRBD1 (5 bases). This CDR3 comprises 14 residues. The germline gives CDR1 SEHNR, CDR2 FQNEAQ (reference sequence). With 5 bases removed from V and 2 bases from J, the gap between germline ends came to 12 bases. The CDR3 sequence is CASSKTGTQETQYF. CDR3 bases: TGTGCCAGCAGCAAAACAGGTACTCAAGAGACCCAGTACTTC.

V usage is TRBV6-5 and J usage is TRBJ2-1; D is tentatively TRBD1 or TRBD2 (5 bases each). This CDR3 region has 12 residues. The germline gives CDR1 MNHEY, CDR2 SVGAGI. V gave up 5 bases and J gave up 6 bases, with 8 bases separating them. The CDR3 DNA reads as TGTGCCAGCAGTCGGGGCCTCAATGAGCAGTTCTTC. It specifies CASSRGLNEQFF.

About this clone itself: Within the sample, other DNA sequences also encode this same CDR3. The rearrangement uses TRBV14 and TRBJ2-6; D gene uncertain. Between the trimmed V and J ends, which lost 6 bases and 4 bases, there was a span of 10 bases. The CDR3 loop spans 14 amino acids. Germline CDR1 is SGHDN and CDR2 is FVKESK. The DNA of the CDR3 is TGTGCCAGCAGTCTCGATTACGGGGCCAACGTCCTGACTTTC. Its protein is CASSLDYGANVLTF.

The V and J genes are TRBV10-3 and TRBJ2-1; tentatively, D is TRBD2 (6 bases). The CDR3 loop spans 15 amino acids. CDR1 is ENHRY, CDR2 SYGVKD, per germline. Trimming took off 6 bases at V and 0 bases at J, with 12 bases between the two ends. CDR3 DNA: TGTGCCATCAGCCTAGGGACTTCCTCCTACAATGAGCAGTTCTTC. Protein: CAISLGTSSYNEQFF.